These T cell receptor beta chains were read from a single sample in a study of blood T cell repertoires in COVID-19. Sequencing used immunoSEQ multiplex PCR; TCRdb keeps in-frame clones, though not all of them. The table lists about 200,000 clones, 80% of them singletons. What was sequenced was peripheral blood. These receptors were collected from a human donor in a cohort sampled during active COVID-19. Each CDR3 is given with its conserved first and last residue. D genes are given only for firm matches.

d_gene	v_gene	j_gene	CDR3aa
-	TRBV5-8	TRBJ2-7	CASSFTGNYEQYF
TRBD2	TRBV12-5	TRBJ2-1	CASGFSGSERNEQFF
TRBD1	TRBV24-1	TRBJ2-7	CATSPTGGYEQYF
TRBD1	TRBV28	TRBJ1-2	CASSLRGGQGTYGYTF
TRBD2	TRBV27	TRBJ2-1	CASSRTSGSGEQFF
-	TRBV6-5	TRBJ2-7	CASSPRGSGPAQQYF
TRBD2	TRBV10-1	TRBJ2-7	CASITSGTYEQYF
TRBD2	TRBV3-1/TRBV3-2	TRBJ2-2	CASSSRGSGGTRTGELFF
TRBD2	TRBV11-2	TRBJ2-1	CASSLYGTSGYNEQFF
TRBD1	TRBV25-1	TRBJ2-5	CASSEGPGRGIETQYF
-	TRBV5-1	TRBJ2-1	CASTPGLLYNEQFF
-	TRBV6-6	TRBJ1-2	CASSYKVEGYYGYTF
-	TRBV11-3	TRBJ2-5	CASSLRGGTQYF
TRBD2	TRBV11-2	TRBJ2-1	CASSPAGTSGVGHYNEQFF
TRBD1	TRBV5-6	TRBJ2-7	CASSPGQGREQYF
TRBD2	TRBV24-1	TRBJ2-2	CATSNRGTSGIRGRELFF
-	TRBV5-6	TRBJ1-1	CASSSLGQGTEAFF
TRBD2	TRBV18	TRBJ2-1	CASSPGAGVSNEQFF
-	TRBV3-1/TRBV3-2	TRBJ1-5	CASSPRGRGIGPQPQHF
TRBD1	TRBV7-3	TRBJ2-2	CASSTGTDPGELFF
TRBD2	TRBV7-6	TRBJ2-2	CASSLVGAGGSLDGELFF
-	TRBV7-2	TRBJ1-5	CASSLGGPSNQPQHF
TRBD2	TRBV27	TRBJ2-7	CASSFLAGAPSYEQYF
TRBD1	TRBV5-4	TRBJ2-2	CASSLAGTDTGELFF
-	TRBV6-5	TRBJ1-5	CASSYPAQEGTQHF
TRBD1	TRBV10-3	TRBJ1-1	CAIRETGGTEAFF
TRBD1	TRBV6-5	TRBJ2-7	CASSYQDRTSYEQYF
-	TRBV6-5	TRBJ1-2	CASSYGPSGGYTF
TRBD1	TRBV4-2	TRBJ1-3	CASSREGQGSGNTIYF
-	TRBV4-1	TRBJ2-2	CASSQVNLVATGELFF
TRBD1	TRBV4-2	TRBJ1-6	CASSQGQGNSPLHF
-	TRBV18	TRBJ2-5	CASYGQNQETQYF
-	TRBV6-5	TRBJ1-1	CASSSLYNTEAFF
-	TRBV5-5	TRBJ1-1	CASSLGGPTEAFF
-	TRBV19	TRBJ1-2	CASSSVGGKGYTF